These T cell receptor beta chains were read from a single sample in a study of PD-L1 blockade in urothelial cancer. The data were produced by immunoSEQ multiplex PCR, yet TCRdb's version contains in-frame clones alone and is incomplete. The data hold 30,000 to 50,000 clones, with about 89% observed a single time. Specimen: PBMCs, collected around atezolizumab (anti-PD-L1) treatment. These TCRs come from a man aged 55 to 69 with urothelial cancer. CDR3s include the opening cysteine and the closing phenylalanine or tryptophan. A D gene is named only where the DNA matches it firmly. The size entry is marked missing in some rows and otherwise reads once, few, many or a size class.

j_gene: TRBJ2-7
abundance: NA
len: 14
d_gene: NA
v_gene: TRBV5-6
CDR3aa: CASRLQGGTYEQYF
CDR3nt: TGTGCCAGCAGATTACAGGGGGGGACCTACGAGCAGTACTTC

j_gene: TRBJ1-2
abundance: once
len: 17
d_gene: TRBD1
v_gene: TRBV5-4
CDR3aa: CASSLKGTGGLDYGYTF
CDR3nt: TGTGCCAGCAGCTTGAAGGGGACAGGGGGCCTAGACTATGGCTACACCTTC

j_gene: TRBJ2-1
abundance: NA
len: 17
d_gene: TRBD2
v_gene: TRBV11-2
CDR3aa: CASSLVERGGPYNEQFF
CDR3nt: TGTGCCAGCAGCTTAGTAGAGCGGGGGGGCCCCTACAATGAGCAGTTCTTC

j_gene: TRBJ2-6
abundance: NA
len: 18
d_gene: TRBD1
v_gene: TRBV5-6
CDR3aa: CASSGPGTGISGANVLTF
CDR3nt: TGTGCCAGCAGTGGCCCCGGGACAGGGATCTCTGGGGCCAACGTCCTGACTTTC

j_gene: TRBJ2-5
abundance: NA
len: 12
d_gene: TRBD1
v_gene: TRBV2
CDR3aa: CASSRQGETQYF
CDR3nt: TGTGCCAGCTCTCGACAGGGTGAGACCCAGTACTTC

j_gene: TRBJ1-3
abundance: NA
len: 14
d_gene: TRBD1
v_gene: TRBV6-1
CDR3aa: CASIQDRGGNTIYF
CDR3nt: TGTGCCAGCATCCAGGACAGGGGCGGAAACACCATATATTTT

j_gene: TRBJ2-7
abundance: few
len: 14
d_gene: NA
v_gene: TRBV28
CDR3aa: CASSLGGSLYEQYF
CDR3nt: TGTGCCAGCAGTTTAGGCGGATCCCTTTACGAGCAGTACTTC

j_gene: TRBJ2-7
abundance: few
len: 13
d_gene: NA
v_gene: TRBV11-3
CDR3aa: CASSFRGYYEQYF
CDR3nt: TGTGCCAGCAGCTTTAGGGGGTACTACGAGCAGTACTTC

j_gene: TRBJ1-4
abundance: once
len: 14
d_gene: NA
v_gene: TRBV13
CDR3aa: CASSFGQMNEKLFF
CDR3nt: TGTGCCAGCAGCTTTGGGCAGATGAATGAAAAACTGTTTTTT

j_gene: TRBJ2-1
abundance: NA
len: 15
d_gene: TRBD1
v_gene: TRBV14
CDR3aa: CASSQDGQGAREQFF
CDR3nt: TGTGCCAGCAGCCAAGACGGACAGGGGGCACGTGAGCAGTTCTTC

j_gene: TRBJ2-7
abundance: NA
len: 13
d_gene: NA
v_gene: TRBV11-3
CDR3aa: CASSLGPEREQYF
CDR3nt: TGTGCCAGCAGCTTAGGCCCCGAGCGCGAGCAGTACTTC

j_gene: TRBJ2-3
abundance: NA
len: 14
d_gene: NA
v_gene: TRBV27
CDR3aa: CASSLSRPTDTQYF
CDR3nt: TGTGCCAGCAGTTTATCGCGGCCTACAGATACGCAGTATTTT

j_gene: TRBJ1-4
abundance: NA
len: 14
d_gene: TRBD1
v_gene: TRBV14
CDR3aa: CASSPDRGYEKLFF
CDR3nt: TGTGCCAGCAGCCCGGACAGGGGATATGAAAAACTGTTTTTT

j_gene: TRBJ1-1
abundance: NA
len: 14
d_gene: NA
v_gene: TRBV28
CDR3aa: CASTGQQGYTEAFF
CDR3nt: TGTGCCAGCACCGGACAGCAAGGGTACACTGAAGCTTTCTTT

j_gene: TRBJ2-7
abundance: NA
len: 14
d_gene: TRBD1
v_gene: TRBV27
CDR3aa: CASSFAGTGYEQYF
CDR3nt: TGTGCCAGCAGTTTCGCCGGGACAGGCTACGAGCAGTACTTC

j_gene: TRBJ2-6
abundance: NA
len: 17
d_gene: TRBD1
v_gene: TRBV9
CDR3aa: CASTDDRAPAGANVLTF
CDR3nt: TGTGCCAGCACCGACGACAGGGCCCCCGCTGGGGCCAACGTCCTGACTTTC

j_gene: TRBJ2-1
abundance: once
len: 15
d_gene: TRBD2
v_gene: TRBV7-6
CDR3aa: CASSRSGTTLNEQFF
CDR3nt: TGTGCCAGCAGCCGTAGCGGGACCACGCTTAATGAGCAGTTCTTC

j_gene: TRBJ2-7
abundance: NA
len: 13
d_gene: NA
v_gene: TRBV6-5
CDR3aa: CASSPDSTYEQYF
CDR3nt: TGTGCCAGCAGCCCTGACAGCACCTACGAGCAGTACTTC

j_gene: TRBJ2-7
abundance: NA
len: 17
d_gene: TRBD2
v_gene: TRBV14
CDR3aa: CASSQEAPQAGGYEQYF
CDR3nt: TGTGCCAGCAGCCAAGAAGCCCCCCAGGCGGGGGGCTACGAGCAGTACTTC

j_gene: TRBJ2-1
abundance: NA
len: 13
d_gene: NA
v_gene: TRBV11-3
CDR3aa: CASSFSLDNEQFF
CDR3nt: TGTGCCAGCAGCTTTAGTTTGGACAATGAGCAGTTCTTC

j_gene: TRBJ2-3
abundance: NA
len: 14
d_gene: TRBD2
v_gene: TRBV28
CDR3aa: CASRRLAPTDTQYF
CDR3nt: TGTGCCAGCAGGAGACTAGCGCCCACAGATACGCAGTATTTT

j_gene: TRBJ1-6
abundance: NA
len: 17
d_gene: TRBD1
v_gene: TRBV7-8
CDR3aa: CASSLALTGGYNSPLHF
CDR3nt: TGTGCCAGCAGCTTAGCGCTAACAGGGGGGTATAATTCACCCCTCCACTTT

j_gene: TRBJ1-2
abundance: NA
len: 14
d_gene: NA
v_gene: TRBV5-1
CDR3aa: CASSTGTPTGGYTF
CDR3nt: TGCGCCAGCAGCACCGGGACTCCAACCGGTGGCTACACCTTC

j_gene: TRBJ2-7
abundance: once
len: 13
d_gene: NA
v_gene: TRBV29-1
CDR3aa: CSVEVRPSYEQYF
CDR3nt: TGCAGCGTTGAGGTCAGGCCCTCCTACGAGCAGTACTTC

j_gene: TRBJ2-1
abundance: few
len: 14
d_gene: TRBD2
v_gene: TRBV5-4
CDR3aa: CASSPRGDYNEQFF
CDR3nt: TGTGCCAGCAGCCCGCGGGGGGACTACAATGAGCAGTTCTTC

j_gene: TRBJ2-3
abundance: NA
len: 16
d_gene: TRBD2
v_gene: TRBV7-2
CDR3aa: CASSAGTSAGTDTQYF
CDR3nt: TGTGCCAGCAGCGCGGGGACTAGCGCGGGCACAGATACGCAGTATTTT

j_gene: TRBJ2-5
abundance: NA
len: 14
d_gene: NA
v_gene: TRBV5-6
CDR3aa: CASSGVQGGETQYF
CDR3nt: TGTGCCAGCAGCGGGGTTCAGGGCGGCGAGACCCAGTACTTC

j_gene: TRBJ2-3
abundance: NA
len: 15
d_gene: TRBD2
v_gene: TRBV6-5
CDR3aa: CASTLLAGGGDTQYF
CDR3nt: TGTGCCAGCACCTTACTAGCGGGGGGAGGTGATACGCAGTATTTT

j_gene: TRBJ2-7
abundance: NA
len: 12
d_gene: NA
v_gene: TRBV14
CDR3aa: CASSQSGLEQYF
CDR3nt: TGTGCCAGCAGCCAATCAGGACTGGAGCAGTACTTC

j_gene: TRBJ2-4
abundance: NA
len: 14
d_gene: TRBD2
v_gene: TRBV7-2
CDR3aa: CASTGGGVKNIQYF
CDR3nt: TGTGCCAGCACTGGCGGGGGGGTAAAAAACATTCAGTACTTC

j_gene: TRBJ2-5
abundance: NA
len: 14
d_gene: NA
v_gene: TRBV5-1
CDR3aa: CASSFRGGQETQYF
CDR3nt: TGCGCCAGCAGCTTTAGGGGAGGCCAAGAGACCCAGTACTTC